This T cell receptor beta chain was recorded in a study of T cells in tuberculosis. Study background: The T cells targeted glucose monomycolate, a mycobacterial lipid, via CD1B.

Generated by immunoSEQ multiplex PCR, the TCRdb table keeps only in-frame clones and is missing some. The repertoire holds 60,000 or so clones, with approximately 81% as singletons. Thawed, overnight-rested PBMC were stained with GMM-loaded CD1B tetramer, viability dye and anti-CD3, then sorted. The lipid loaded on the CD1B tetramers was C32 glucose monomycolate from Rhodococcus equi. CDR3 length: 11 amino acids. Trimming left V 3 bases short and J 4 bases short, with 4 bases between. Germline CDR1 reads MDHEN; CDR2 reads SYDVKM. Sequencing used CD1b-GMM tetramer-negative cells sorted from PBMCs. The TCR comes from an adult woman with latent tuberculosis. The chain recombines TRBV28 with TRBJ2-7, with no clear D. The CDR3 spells CASSFEYEQYF. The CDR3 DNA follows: TGTGCCAGCAGTTTTGAGTACGAGCAGTACTTC.